This T cell receptor (beta chain) appears in the sequencing data of a study of blood T cells in healthy people across ages. Healthy individuals of Caucasian origin from Russia, aged 6 to 90, served as donors. The second PCR ran about 6 to 12 cycles with a sample-barcoded 5' primer and J-beta primers. CDR3-containing paired-end reads numbering at least 2.5 million came from each sample. Using its own MiXCR run on the 5' RACE reads, TCRdb lists one record per CDR3 protein. In the table there are about 730,000 distinct CDR3 sequences, approximately 39% of which are singletons. Sequencing used blood. The sequence was obtained from a woman aged 55-70 years in good health.

For the CDR3, the DNA is TGCAGTGCTAACGACGGGGACTACGGTACTGAAGCTTTCTTT. Translated, it gives CSANDGDYGTEAFF. The chain recombines TRBV20-1 with TRBJ1-1; TRBD1 might be the D (5 bases). Trimming took off 4 bases at V and 5 bases at J, with 17 bases between the two ends. This CDR3 comprises 14 residues. Germline CDR1 reads DFQATT; CDR2 reads SNEGSKA (reference sequence).